The clone carrying this T cell receptor beta chain was observed once. Its antigen is currently unknown. Measured with immunoSEQ multiplex PCR; TCRdb has only the in-frame clones, and not every one. In the table there are fewer than 2.5 million clones, 93% of which are singletons. The data originate from a study of shared clonotypes between healthy human individuals. The overall study: The study enrolled a couple of women and three men aged 18 to 49. A donor's plate count was three for CD4 naive and three for CD4 memory; CD8 naive had two and CD8 memory one. Study-wide results and caveats: Shared clonotypes: about 5.3% naive CD4, around 3.4% naive CD8, around 2.4% memory CD4, 0.4% to 0.5% memory CD8. What rarefaction showed was incomplete sorted-subset sequencing despite large depth.

The CDR3 extends over 14 amino acids. Trimming shortened V by 7 bases and J by 0 bases, and 13 bases separated the two germline ends. CDR1 is MNHNS and CDR2 is SASEGT in the germline V gene. This sequence was found in a man younger than 30 in good health. Some clones in this sample may be carry-over from other donors' samples. The chain carries TRBV6-1 and TRBJ2-7; the D gene is possibly TRBD2 (6 bases). Specimen: naive CD4+ T cells from PBMCs. Subset reported: CD45RA+ positively selected. For the CDR3, the DNA is TGTGCCAGCACTCGCGGGATCAGCTCCTACGAGCAGTACTTC. Its protein product is CASTRGISSYEQYF.